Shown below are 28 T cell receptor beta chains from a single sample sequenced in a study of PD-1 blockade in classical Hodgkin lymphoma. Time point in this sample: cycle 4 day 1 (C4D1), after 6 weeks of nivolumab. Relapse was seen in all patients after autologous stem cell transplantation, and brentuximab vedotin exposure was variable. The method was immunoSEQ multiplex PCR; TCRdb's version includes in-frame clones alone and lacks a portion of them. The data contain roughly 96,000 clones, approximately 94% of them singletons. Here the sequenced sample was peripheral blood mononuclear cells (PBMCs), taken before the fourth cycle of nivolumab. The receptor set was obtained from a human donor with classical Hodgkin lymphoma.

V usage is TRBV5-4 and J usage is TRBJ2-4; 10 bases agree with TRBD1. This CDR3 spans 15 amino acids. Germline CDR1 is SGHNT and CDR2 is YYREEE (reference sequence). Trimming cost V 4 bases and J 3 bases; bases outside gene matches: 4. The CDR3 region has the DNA TGTGCCAGCAGCCCCGGACAGGGGGGCAAAAACATTCAGTACTTC. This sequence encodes CASSPGQGGKNIQYF.

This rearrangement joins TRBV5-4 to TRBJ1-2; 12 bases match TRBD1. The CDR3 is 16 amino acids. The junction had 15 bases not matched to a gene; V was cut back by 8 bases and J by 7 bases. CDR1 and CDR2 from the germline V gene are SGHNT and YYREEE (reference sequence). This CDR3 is CASTGPGTGGDGGYTF. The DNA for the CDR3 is TGTGCCAGTACAGGTCCCGGGACAGGGGGCGATGGTGGCTACACCTTC.

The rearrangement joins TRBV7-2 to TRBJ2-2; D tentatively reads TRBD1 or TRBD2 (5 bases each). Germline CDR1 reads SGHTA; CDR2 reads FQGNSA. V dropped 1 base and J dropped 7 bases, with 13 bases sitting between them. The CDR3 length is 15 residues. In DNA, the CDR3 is TGTGCCAGCAGCTTAGTAGTCAGGGCGGGCGGGGAGCTGTTTTTT. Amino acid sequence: CASSLVVRAGGELFF.

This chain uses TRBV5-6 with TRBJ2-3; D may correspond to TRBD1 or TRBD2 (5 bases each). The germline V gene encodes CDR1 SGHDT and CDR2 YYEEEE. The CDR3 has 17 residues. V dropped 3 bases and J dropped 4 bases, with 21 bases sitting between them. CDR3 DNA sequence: TGTGCCAGCAGCTACTTCCGGGACGGTAGCCACTCAGATACGCAGTATTTT. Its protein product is CASSYFRDGSHSDTQYF.

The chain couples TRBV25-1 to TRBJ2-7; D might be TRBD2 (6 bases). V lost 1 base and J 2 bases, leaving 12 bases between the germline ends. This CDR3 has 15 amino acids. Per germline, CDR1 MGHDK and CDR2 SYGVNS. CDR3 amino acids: CASSELGGGAYEQYF. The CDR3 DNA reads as TGTGCCAGCAGTGAATTAGGTGGAGGGGCCTACGAGCAGTACTTC.

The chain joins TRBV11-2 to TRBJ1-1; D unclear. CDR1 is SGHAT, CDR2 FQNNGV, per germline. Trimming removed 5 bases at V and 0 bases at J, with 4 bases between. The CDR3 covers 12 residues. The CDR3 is CASSPMNTEAFF. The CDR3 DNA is TGTGCCAGCAGCCCTATGAACACTGAAGCTTTCTTT.

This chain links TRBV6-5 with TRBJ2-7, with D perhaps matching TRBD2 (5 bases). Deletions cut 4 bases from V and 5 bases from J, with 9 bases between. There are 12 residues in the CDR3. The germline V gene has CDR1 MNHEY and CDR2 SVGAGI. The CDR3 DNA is TGTGCCAGCAGTTCCTGGGGAGACGAGCAGTACTTC. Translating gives CASSSWGDEQYF.

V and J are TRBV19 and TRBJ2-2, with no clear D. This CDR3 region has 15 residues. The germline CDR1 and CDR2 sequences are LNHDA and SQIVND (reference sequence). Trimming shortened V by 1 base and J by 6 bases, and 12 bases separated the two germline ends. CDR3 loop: CASSIGDRSSGELFF. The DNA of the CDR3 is TGTGCCAGTAGTATAGGTGATAGGTCATCCGGGGAGCTGTTTTTT. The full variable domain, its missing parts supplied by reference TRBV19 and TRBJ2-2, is DGGITQSPKYLFRKEGQNVTLSCEQNLNHDAMYWYRQDPGQGLRLIYYSQIVNDFQKGDIAEGYSVSREKKESFPLTVTSAQKNPTAFYLCASSIGDRSSGELFFGEGSRLTVL.

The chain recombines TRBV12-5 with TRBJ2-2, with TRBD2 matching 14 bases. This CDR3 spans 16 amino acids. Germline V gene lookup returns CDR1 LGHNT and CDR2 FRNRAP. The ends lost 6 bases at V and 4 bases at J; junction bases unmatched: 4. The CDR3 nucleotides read TGTGCTAGTGGGGGACTAGCGGGAGTGGGCACCGGGGAGCTGTTTTTT. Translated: CASGGLAGVGTGELFF.

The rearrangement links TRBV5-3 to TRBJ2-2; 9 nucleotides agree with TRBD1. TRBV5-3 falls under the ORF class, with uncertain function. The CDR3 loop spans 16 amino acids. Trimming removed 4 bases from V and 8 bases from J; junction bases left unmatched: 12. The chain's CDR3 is CARSVPRDRVQGELFF. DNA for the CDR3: TGTGCCAGAAGCGTACCGCGGGACAGGGTCCAAGGGGAGCTGTTTTTT.

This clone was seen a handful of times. The DNA of the CDR3 is TGTGCCAGCAGCGTAGTCTCCTCGGATAGAACTGAAGCTTTCTTT. It specifies CASSVVSSDRTEAFF. The chain couples TRBV9 to TRBJ1-1; D call uncertain. Trimming shortened V by 0 bases and J by 5 bases, and 14 bases separated the two germline ends. The CDR3 is 15 amino acids. Germline V gene sequence: CDR1 SGDLS, CDR2 YYNGEE.

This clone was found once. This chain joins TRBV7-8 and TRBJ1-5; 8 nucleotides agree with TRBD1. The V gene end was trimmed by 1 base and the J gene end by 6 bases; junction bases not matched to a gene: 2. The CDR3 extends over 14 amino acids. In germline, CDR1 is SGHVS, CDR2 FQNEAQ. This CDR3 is CASSLGTGTQPQHF. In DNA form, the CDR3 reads TGTGCCAGCAGCTTAGGGACAGGGACTCAGCCCCAGCATTTT.

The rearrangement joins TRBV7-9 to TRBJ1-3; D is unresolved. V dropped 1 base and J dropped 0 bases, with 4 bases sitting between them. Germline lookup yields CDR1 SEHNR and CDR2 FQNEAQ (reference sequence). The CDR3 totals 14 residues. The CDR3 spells CASSLVISGNTIYF. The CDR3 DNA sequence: TGTGCCAGCAGCTTAGTCATCTCTGGAAACACCATATATTTT.

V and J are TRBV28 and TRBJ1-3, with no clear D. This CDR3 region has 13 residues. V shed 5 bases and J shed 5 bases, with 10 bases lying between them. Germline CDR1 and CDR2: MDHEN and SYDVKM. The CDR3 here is CASSNTLRNTIYF. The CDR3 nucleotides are TGTGCCAGCAGTAACACCCTTAGAAACACCATATATTTT.

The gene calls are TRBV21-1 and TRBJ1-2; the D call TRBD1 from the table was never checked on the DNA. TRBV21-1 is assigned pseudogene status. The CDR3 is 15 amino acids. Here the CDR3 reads CASSTARDREHGYTF. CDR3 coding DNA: TGTGCCAGCAGCACCGCCCGGGACAGGGAGCATGGCTACACCTTC.

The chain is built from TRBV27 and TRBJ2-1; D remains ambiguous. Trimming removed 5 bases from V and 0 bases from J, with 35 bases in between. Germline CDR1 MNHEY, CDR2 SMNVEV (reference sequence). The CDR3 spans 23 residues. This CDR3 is CASSQLPAPPAPRPSFSYNEQFF. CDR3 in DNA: TGTGCCAGCAGTCAGCTGCCGGCCCCCCCGGCCCCGCGTCCGTCCTTCTCCTACAATGAGCAGTTCTTC.

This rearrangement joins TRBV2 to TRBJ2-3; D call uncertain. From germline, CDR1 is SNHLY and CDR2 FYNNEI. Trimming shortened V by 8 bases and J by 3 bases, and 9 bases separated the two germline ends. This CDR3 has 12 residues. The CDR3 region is CASALLTDTQYF. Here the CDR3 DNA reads TGTGCCAGCGCTCTTCTAACAGATACGCAGTATTTT. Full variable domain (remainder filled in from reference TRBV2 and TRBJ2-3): EPEVTQTPSHQVTQMGQEVILRCVPISNHLYFYWYRQILGQKVEFLVSFYNNEISEKSEIFDDQFSVERPDGSNFTLKIRSTKLEDSAMYFCASALLTDTQYFGPGTRLTVL.

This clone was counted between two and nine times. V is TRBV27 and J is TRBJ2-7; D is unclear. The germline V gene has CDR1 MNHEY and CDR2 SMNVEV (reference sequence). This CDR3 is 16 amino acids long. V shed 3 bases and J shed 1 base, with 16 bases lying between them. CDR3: CASSFSAAELSYEQYF. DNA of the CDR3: TGTGCCAGCAGTTTCTCGGCGGCCGAACTTTCCTACGAGCAGTACTTC.

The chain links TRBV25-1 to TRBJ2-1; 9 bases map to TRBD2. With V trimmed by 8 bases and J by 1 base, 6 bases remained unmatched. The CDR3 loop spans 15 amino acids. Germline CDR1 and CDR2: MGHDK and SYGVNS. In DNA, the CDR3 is TGTGCCAGCCGTAGAAGCGGGAGGTCCTACAATGAGCAGTTCTTC. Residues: CASRRSGRSYNEQFF.

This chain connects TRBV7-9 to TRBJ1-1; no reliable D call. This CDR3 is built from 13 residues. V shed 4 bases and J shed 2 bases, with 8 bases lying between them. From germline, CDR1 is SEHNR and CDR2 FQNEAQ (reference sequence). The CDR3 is CASSSPDNTEAFF. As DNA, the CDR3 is TGTGCCAGCAGCTCCCCGGATAACACTGAAGCTTTCTTT. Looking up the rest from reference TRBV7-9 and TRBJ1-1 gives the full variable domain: DTGVSQNPRHKITKRGQNVTFRCDPISEHNRLYWYRQTLGQGPEFLTYFQNEAQLEKSRLLSDRFSAERPKGSFSTLEIQRTEQGDSAMYLCASSSPDNTEAFFGQGTRLTVV.

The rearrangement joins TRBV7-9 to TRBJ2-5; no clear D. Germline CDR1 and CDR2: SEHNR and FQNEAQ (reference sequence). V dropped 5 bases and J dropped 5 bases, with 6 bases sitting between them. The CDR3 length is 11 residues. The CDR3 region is CASSERETQYF. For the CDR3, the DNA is TGTGCCAGCAGCGAAAGGGAGACCCAGTACTTC.

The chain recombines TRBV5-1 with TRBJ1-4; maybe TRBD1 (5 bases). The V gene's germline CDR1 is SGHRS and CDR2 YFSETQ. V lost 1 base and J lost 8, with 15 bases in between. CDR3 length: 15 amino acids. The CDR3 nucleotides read TGCGCCAGCAGCTTGTCCCCAGACAGTTTCGAAAAACTGTTTTTT. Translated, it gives CASSLSPDSFEKLFF.

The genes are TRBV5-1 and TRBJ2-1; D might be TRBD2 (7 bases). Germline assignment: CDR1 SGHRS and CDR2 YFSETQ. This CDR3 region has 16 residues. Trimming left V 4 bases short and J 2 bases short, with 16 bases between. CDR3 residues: CASSDRGAITYNEQFF. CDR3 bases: TGCGCCAGCAGCGACCGGGGGGCCATCACCTACAATGAGCAGTTCTTC.

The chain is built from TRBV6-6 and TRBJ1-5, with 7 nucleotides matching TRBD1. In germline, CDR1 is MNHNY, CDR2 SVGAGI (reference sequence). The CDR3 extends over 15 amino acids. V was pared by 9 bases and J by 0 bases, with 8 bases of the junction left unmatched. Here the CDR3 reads CASRRQGNSNQPQHF. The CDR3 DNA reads TGTGCCAGTAGACGACAGGGAAATAGCAATCAGCCCCAGCATTTT.

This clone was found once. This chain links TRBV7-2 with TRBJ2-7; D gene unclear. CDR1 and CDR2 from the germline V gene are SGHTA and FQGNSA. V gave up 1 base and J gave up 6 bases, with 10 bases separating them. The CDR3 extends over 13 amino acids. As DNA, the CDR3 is TGTGCCAGCAGCTTAGTTAGGTCCCGCGAGCAGTACTTC. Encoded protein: CASSLVRSREQYF.

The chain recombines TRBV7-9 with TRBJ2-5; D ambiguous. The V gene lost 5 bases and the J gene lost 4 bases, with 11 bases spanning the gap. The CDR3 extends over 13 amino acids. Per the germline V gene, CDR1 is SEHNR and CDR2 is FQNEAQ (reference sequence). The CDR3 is CASSLIAGETQYF. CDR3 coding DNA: TGTGCCAGCAGCCTTATAGCAGGAGAGACCCAGTACTTC.

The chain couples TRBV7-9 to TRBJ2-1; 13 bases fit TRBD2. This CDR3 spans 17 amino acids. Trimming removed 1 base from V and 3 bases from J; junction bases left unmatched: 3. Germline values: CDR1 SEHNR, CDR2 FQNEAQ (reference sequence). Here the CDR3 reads CASSLGTSGSNYNEQFF. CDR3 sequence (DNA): TGTGCCAGCAGCTTAGGGACTAGCGGGAGTAACTACAATGAGCAGTTCTTC.

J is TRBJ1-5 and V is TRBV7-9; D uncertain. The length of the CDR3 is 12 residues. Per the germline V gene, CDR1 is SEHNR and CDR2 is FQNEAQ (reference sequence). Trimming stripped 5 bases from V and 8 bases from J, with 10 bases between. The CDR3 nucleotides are TGTGCCAGCAGCCCTGGGATGGAGCCCCAGCATTTT. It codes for CASSPGMEPQHF.